Shown below are 3 T cell receptor beta chains from a single sample sequenced in a study of shared clonotypes between healthy human individuals. Repertoires were generated with immunoSEQ multiplex PCR, while TCRdb's copy carries only in-frame clones and drops some. Of hundreds of thousands of clones in the sample, 95% to 98% were seen once. Terminally differentiated effector memory CD45RA+ cells were left out of the naive CD8 fraction, which was CD45RO-negative and positively selected for CCR7. Material for sequencing was naive CD8+ T cells sorted from blood. The receptors shown here come from a young man in good health.

V gene TRBV13 combines with J gene TRBJ2-2; tentative D call: TRBD1 (5 bases). From germline, CDR1 is PRHDT and CDR2 FYEKMQ (reference sequence). CDR3 size: 15 residues. The germline V and J ends were trimmed by 0 bases and 1 base, with 6 bases remaining between them. The CDR3 loop is CASSLGQGNTGELFF. The CDR3 nucleotides are TGTGCCAGCAGCTTAGGCCAGGGGAACACCGGGGAGCTGTTTTTT.

The CDR3 protein is CASSLDRLDTEAFF. Here the CDR3 DNA reads TGCGCCAGCAGCTTGGACAGGTTGGACACTGAAGCTTTCTTT. The chain has TRBV5-1 and TRBJ1-1, with D possibly TRBD1 on 5 matching bases. Trimming pared 0 bases from V and 3 bases from J, leaving 9 bases between. This CDR3 region has 14 residues. Germline CDR1 is SGHRS and CDR2 is YFSETQ. Supplemented by reference TRBV5-1 and TRBJ1-1, the full variable domain reads KAGVTQTPRYLIKTRGQQVTLSCSPISGHRSVSWYQQTPGQGLQFLFEYFSETQRNKGNFPGRFSGRQFSNSRSEMNVSTLELGDSALYLCASSLDRLDTEAFFGQGTRLTVV.

The chain employs TRBV4-3 and TRBJ1-5; D is undetermined. The V gene lost 0 bases and the J gene lost 2 bases, with 8 bases spanning the gap. CDR1 is LGHNA, CDR2 YSLEER, per germline. The CDR3 extends over 15 amino acids. The CDR3 sequence is CASSQDIRGNQPQHF. CDR3 sequence (DNA): TGCGCCAGCAGCCAAGATATTCGAGGCAATCAGCCCCAGCATTTT.